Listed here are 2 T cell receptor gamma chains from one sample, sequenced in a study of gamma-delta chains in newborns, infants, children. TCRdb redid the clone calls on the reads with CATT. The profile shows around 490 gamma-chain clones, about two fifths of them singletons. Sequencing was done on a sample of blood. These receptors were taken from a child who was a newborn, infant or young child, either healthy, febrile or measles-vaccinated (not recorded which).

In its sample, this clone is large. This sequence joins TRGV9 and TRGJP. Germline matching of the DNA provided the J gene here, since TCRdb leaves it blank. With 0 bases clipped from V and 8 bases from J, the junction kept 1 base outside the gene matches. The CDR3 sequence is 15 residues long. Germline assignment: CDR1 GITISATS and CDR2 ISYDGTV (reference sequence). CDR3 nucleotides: TGTGCCTTGTGGGAGGTGCAGTTGGGCAAAAAAATCAAGGTATTT. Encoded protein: CALWEVQLGKKIKVF.

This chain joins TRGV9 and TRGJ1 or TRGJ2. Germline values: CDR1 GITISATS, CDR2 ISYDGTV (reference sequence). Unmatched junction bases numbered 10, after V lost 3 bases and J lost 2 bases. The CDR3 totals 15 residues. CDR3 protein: CALWELHKDYYKKLF. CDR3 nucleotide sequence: TGTGCCTTGTGGGAGCTCCATAAGGATTATTATAAGAAACTCTTT.